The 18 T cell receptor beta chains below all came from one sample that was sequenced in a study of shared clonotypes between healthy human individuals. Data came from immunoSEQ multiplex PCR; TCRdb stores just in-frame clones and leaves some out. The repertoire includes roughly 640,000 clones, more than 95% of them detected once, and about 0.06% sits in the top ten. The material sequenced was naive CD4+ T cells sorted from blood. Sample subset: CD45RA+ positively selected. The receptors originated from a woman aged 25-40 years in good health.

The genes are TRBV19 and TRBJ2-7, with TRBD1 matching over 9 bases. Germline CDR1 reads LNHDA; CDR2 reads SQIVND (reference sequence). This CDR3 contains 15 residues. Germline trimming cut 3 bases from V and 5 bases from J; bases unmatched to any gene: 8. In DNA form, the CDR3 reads TGTGCCAGTAGTATTCCGGGACAGGGACCCCACGAGCAGTACTTC. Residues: CASSIPGQGPHEQYF.

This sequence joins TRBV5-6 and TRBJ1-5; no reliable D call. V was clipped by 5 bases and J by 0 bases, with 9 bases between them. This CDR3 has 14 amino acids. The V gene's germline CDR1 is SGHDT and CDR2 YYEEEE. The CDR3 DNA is TGTGCCAGCAGGAGGTGGTATAGCAATCAGCCCCAGCATTTT. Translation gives CASRRWYSNQPQHF.

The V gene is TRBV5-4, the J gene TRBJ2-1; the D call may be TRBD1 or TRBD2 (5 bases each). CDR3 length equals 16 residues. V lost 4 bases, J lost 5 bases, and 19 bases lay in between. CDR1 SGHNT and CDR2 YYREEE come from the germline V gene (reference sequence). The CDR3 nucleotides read TGTGCCAGCAGCCGGGGTCCGGACACGGAAAACAATGAGCAGTTCTTC. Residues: CASSRGPDTENNEQFF.

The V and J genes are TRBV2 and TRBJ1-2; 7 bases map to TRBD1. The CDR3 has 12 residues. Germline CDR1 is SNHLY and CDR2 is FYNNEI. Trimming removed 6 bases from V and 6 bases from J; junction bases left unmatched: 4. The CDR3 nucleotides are TGTGCCAGCAGGGACAGGAAAAATGGCTACACCTTC. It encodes CASRDRKNGYTF.

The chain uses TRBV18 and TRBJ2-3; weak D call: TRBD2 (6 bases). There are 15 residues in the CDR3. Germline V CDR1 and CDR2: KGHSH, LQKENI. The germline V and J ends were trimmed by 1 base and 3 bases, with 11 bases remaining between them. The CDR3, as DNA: TGTGCCAGCTCACCACAATCACTAGCAACAGATACGCAGTATTTT. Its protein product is CASSPQSLATDTQYF. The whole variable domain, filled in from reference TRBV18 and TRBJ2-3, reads NAGVMQNPRHLVRRRGQEARLRCSPMKGHSHVYWYRQLPEEGLKFMVYLQKENIIDESGMPKERFSAEFPKEGPSILRIQQVVRGDSAAYFCASSPQSLATDTQYFGPGTRLTVL.

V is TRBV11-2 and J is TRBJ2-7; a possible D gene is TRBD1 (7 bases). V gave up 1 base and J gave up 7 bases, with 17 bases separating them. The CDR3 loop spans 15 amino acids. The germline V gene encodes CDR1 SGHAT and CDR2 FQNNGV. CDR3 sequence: CASSLVEGALGEQYF. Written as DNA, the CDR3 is TGTGCCAGCAGCTTAGTGGAGGGGGCGCTGGGGGAGCAGTACTTC.

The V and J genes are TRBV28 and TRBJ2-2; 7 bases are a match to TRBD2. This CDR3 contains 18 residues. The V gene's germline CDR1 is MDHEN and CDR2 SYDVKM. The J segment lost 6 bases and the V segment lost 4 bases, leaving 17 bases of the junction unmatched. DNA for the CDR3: TGTGCCAGCAGTTCCCGACTTGGGAGACTAGCTTCGGCCGGGGAGCTGTTTTTT. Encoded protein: CASSSRLGRLASAGELFF.

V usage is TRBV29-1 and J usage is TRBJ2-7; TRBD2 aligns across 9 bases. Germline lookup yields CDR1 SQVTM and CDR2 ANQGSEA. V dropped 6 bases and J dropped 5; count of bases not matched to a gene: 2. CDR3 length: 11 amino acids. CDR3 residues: CSVGTSHEQYF. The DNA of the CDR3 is TGCAGCGTCGGGACTAGCCACGAGCAGTACTTC.

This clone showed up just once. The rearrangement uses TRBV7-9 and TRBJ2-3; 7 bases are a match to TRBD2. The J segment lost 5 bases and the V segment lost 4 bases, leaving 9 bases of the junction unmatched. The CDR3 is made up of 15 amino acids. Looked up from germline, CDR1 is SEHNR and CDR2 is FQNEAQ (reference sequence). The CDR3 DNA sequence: TGTGCCAGCAGCTCCCGGACTAGAAGGGAAGATACGCAGTATTTT. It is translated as CASSSRTRREDTQYF.

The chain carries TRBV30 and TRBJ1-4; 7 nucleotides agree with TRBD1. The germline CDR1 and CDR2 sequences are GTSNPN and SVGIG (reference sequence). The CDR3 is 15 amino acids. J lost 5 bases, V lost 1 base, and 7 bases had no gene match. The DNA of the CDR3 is TGTGCCTGGAGTGGGAAGACAGGGCAAAATGAAAAACTGTTTTTT. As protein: CAWSGKTGQNEKLFF.

CDR3 sequence reads: CASSQGQGASNTEAFF. As DNA, the CDR3 is TGTGCCAGCTCACAAGGACAGGGGGCGTCGAACACTGAAGCTTTCTTT. The rearrangement links TRBV18 to TRBJ1-1; 11 bases fit TRBD1. Unmatched junction bases numbered 5, after V lost 4 bases and J lost 1 base. The germline CDR1 and CDR2 sequences are KGHSH and LQKENI. This CDR3 is built from 16 residues.

The CDR3 DNA reads TGCAGCGCCCGGACAGGGAACACCATATATTTT. This codes for CSARTGNTIYF. This chain connects TRBV29-1 to TRBJ1-3; 8 nucleotides line up with TRBD1. CDR1 and CDR2 (germline): SQVTM, ANQGSEA. Trimming at V came to 7 bases and at J to 7 bases, leaving 3 bases not matched to a gene. The CDR3 consists of 11 residues.

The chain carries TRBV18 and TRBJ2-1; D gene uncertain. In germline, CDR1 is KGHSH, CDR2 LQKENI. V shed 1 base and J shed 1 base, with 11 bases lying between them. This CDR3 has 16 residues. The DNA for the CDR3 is TGTGCCAGCTCACCACTAGCCCCTGGGTCCTACAATGAGCAGTTCTTC. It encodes CASSPLAPGSYNEQFF.

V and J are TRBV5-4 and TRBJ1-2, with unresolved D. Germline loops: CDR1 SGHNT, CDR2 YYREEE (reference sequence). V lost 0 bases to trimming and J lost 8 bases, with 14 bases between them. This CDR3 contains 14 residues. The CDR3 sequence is CASSLAGTPLGYTF. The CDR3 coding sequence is TGTGCCAGCAGCTTGGCCGGTACACCTCTCGGCTACACCTTC.

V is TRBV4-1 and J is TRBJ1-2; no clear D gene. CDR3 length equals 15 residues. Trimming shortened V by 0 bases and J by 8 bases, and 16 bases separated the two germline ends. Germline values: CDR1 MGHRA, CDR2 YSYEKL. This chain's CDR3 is CASSQDRLIAGGYTF. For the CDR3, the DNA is TGCGCCAGCAGCCAAGACAGGTTAATAGCGGGGGGCTACACCTTC.

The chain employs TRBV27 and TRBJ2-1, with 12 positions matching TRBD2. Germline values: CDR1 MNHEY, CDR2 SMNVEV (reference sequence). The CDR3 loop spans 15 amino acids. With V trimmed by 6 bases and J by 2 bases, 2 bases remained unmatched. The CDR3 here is CASRWTSGAYNEQFF. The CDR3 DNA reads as TGTGCCAGCAGGTGGACTAGCGGGGCCTACAATGAGCAGTTCTTC.

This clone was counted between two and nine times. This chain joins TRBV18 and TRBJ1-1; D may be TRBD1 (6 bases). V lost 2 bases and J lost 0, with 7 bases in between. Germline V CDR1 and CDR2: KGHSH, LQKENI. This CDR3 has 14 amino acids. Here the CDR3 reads CASSPTGMNTEAFF. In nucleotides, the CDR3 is TGTGCCAGCTCACCAACAGGGATGAACACTGAAGCTTTCTTT.

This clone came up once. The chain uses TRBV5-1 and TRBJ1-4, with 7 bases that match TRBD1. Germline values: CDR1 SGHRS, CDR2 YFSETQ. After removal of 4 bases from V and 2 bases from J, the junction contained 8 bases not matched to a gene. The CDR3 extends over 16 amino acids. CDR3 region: CASSHEGGFTNEKLFF. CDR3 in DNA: TGCGCCAGCAGCCATGAAGGGGGCTTCACTAATGAAAAACTGTTTTTT.